A single sample gave rise to the 25 T cell receptor beta chains below, sequenced in a study of T cells in Graves' hyperthyroidism and ophthalmopathy. TCR beta CDR3 regions were amplified from RNA. First-round RT-PCR of the TCR CDR3 relied on the HTBI primer set. TCRdb independently ran MiXCR on the multiplex PCR reads; one entry per CDR3 protein. The repertoire has around 440,000 distinct CDR3 sequences, around 16% of them found once; the top ten carry less than 15%. What was sequenced was blood. The receptor source for this set is a young woman with Graves' hyperthyroidism.

This clonotype was seen repeatedly, ten times or more. The chain couples TRBV2 to TRBJ2-7; possible D gene TRBD1, 6 bases. Per the germline V gene, CDR1 is SNHLY and CDR2 is FYNNEI. V shed 9 bases and J shed 0 bases, with 12 bases lying between them. The CDR3 contains 13 residues. CDR3 coding DNA: TGTGCCAGTACGGGACATAGCTCCTACGAGCAGTACTTC. Amino acids: CASTGHSSYEQYF. Full variable domain (missing parts from reference TRBV2 and TRBJ2-7): EPEVTQTPSHQVTQMGQEVILRCVPISNHLYFYWYRQILGQKVEFLVSFYNNEISEKSEIFDDQFSVERPDGSNFTLKIRSTKLEDSAMYFCASTGHSSYEQYFGPGTRLTVT.

The chain joins TRBV9 to TRBJ1-6; D gene unclear. The germline V and J ends were trimmed by 3 bases and 1 base, with 8 bases remaining between them. The CDR3 extends over 15 amino acids. Germline-derived CDR1 and CDR2 are SGDLS and YYNGEE. The DNA for the CDR3 is TGTGCCAGCAGCGCTCTTGGGTCCTATAATTCACCCCTCCACTTT. It is translated as CASSALGSYNSPLHF.

This clonotype came up many times. The V and J genes are TRBV5-8 and TRBJ1-5; 8 bases match TRBD1. CDR1 is SGHTS and CDR2 is YDEGEE in the germline V gene. The V segment lost 1 base and the J segment 5 bases; nucleotides outside the gene matches: 5. The length of the CDR3 is 15 residues. The CDR3: CASSLRTGGDQPQHF. CDR3 nucleotides: TGTGCCAGCAGCTTGAGAACAGGGGGTGATCAGCCCCAGCATTTT.

This clonotype was picked up many times. The rearrangement joins TRBV3-1 to TRBJ1-2; no firm D call. Germline CDR1 LGHDT, CDR2 YNNKEL (reference sequence). Trimming took 4 bases from V and 2 from J, leaving 11 bases between them. This CDR3 is 14 amino acids long. In nucleotides, the CDR3 is TGTGCCAGCAGCCGAGTCCGGGGAAACTATGGCTACACCTTC. This gives the protein CASSRVRGNYGYTF.

This clonotype was seen repeatedly, ten times or more. The gene calls are TRBV20-1 and TRBJ2-3, with D possibly matching TRBD1 (6 bases). The CDR3 consists of 16 residues. CDR1 and CDR2 from the germline V gene are DFQATT and SNEGSKA (reference sequence). V was clipped by 0 bases and J by 4 bases, with 17 bases between them. The CDR3 sequence: CSARDQASGVADTQYF. In nucleotides, the CDR3 is TGCAGTGCTAGAGATCAGGCATCAGGGGTGGCAGATACGCAGTATTTT.

This clonotype was seen only a few times. The V call is TRBV6-1, the J call TRBJ2-1; 8 nucleotides line up with TRBD1. CDR3 length: 18 residues. With 6 bases clipped from V and 7 bases from J, the junction kept 20 bases outside the gene matches. The germline gives CDR1 MNHNS, CDR2 SASEGT. DNA for the CDR3: TGTGCCAGCAGCCGGTATGGGGCAGGGGGCTCTCATTCGAATGAGCAGTTCTTC. Amino acids: CASSRYGAGGSHSNEQFF.

The table lists this clonotype with a few counts. The rearrangement uses TRBV7-2 and TRBJ2-4, with TRBD1 identical over 7 bases. V was clipped by 4 bases and J by 0 bases; unmatched bases: 15. The CDR3 contains 19 residues. CDR1 SGHTA and CDR2 FQGNSA come from the germline V gene. The CDR3 spells CASSYLDADRALAKNIQYF. Written as DNA, the CDR3 is TGTGCCAGCAGCTATCTAGACGCCGACAGGGCACTAGCCAAAAACATTCAGTACTTC.

This clonotype was detected a few times. A much larger clone is a single base away; this may be a read error. The genes are TRBV28 and TRBJ1-2; D not resolved. Germline loops: CDR1 MDHEN, CDR2 SYDVKM. CDR3 size: 15 residues. The CDR3 coding sequence is TGTGCCAGTTCCGACTTTTGGCTGCCTAACTGTGGCTACACCTTC. It codes for CASSDFWLPNCGYTF.

This clonotype was recorded many times. The chain employs TRBV5-1 and TRBJ2-3; D unresolved. Germline V CDR1 and CDR2: SGHRS, YFSETQ. Trimming pared 0 bases from V and 1 base from J, leaving 9 bases between. The CDR3 is 15 residues long. The CDR3 DNA reads as TGCGCCAGCAGCTTGGCCGAGAAGGGCACAGATACGCAGTATTTT. This translates into CASSLAEKGTDTQYF.

The CDR3 is CASSNRNSGNTIYF. The CDR3 DNA follows: TGTGCCAGCAGTAACAGGAACTCTGGAAACACCATATATTTT. V and J are TRBV12-3 or TRBV12-4 and TRBJ1-3, with D possibly matching TRBD1 (5 bases). Trimming stripped 5 bases from V and 0 bases from J, with 8 bases between. The CDR3 is 14 residues long.

The table lists this clonotype with a few counts. The rearrangement links TRBV4-1 to TRBJ2-5, with TRBD2 matching over 8 bases. Germline CDR1 MGHRA, CDR2 YSYEKL. With V trimmed by 1 base and J by 5 bases, 6 bases remained unmatched. The CDR3 runs to 15 residues. CDR3 residues: CASSQGAGAWETQYF. In nucleotides, the CDR3 is TGCGCCAGCAGCCAAGGAGCGGGGGCTTGGGAGACCCAGTACTTC.

The chain has TRBV19 and TRBJ1-1; TRBD1 aligns across 8 bases. The CDR3 is made up of 15 amino acids. Germline lookup yields CDR1 LNHDA and CDR2 SQIVND (reference sequence). V dropped 6 bases and J dropped 2; count of bases not matched to a gene: 8. CDR3 sequence (DNA): TGTGCCAGTAGCCGGACAGGGATTGTAAACACTGAAGCTTTCTTT. This gives the protein CASSRTGIVNTEAFF.

The chain combines TRBV5-1 with TRBJ2-5; 14 bases match TRBD2. The ends lost 4 bases at V and 1 base at J; junction bases unmatched: 6. Per germline, CDR1 SGHRS and CDR2 YFSETQ. The CDR3 extends over 17 amino acids. The CDR3 coding sequence is TGCGCCAGCAGCGCGGGACTAGCGGGAGTCGGCCAAGAGACCCAGTACTTC. Protein: CASSAGLAGVGQETQYF.

Ten or more counts support this clonotype. The chain couples TRBV13 to TRBJ2-5, with 7 bases matching TRBD2. V lost 5 bases, J lost 2 bases, and 14 bases stayed unmatched. The V gene's germline CDR1 is PRHDT and CDR2 FYEKMQ (reference sequence). This CDR3 is built from 17 residues. The CDR3 is CASSNRKVGLEQETQYF. The CDR3 bases are TGTGCCAGCAGCAATAGAAAGGTTGGACTAGAACAAGAGACCCAGTACTTC.

This clonotype was counted at least ten times. The chain carries TRBV20-1 and TRBJ1-1; D gene unclear. V shed 5 bases and J shed 0 bases, with 13 bases lying between them. Germline V lookup: CDR1 DFQATT, CDR2 SNEGSKA (reference sequence). This CDR3 is built from 14 residues. CDR3 amino acids: CSASPGAVNTEAFF. The CDR3 DNA sequence: TGCAGTGCTTCCCCTGGAGCGGTGAACACTGAAGCTTTCTTT.

The chain carries TRBV4-1 and TRBJ1-3; D is undetermined. The CDR3 spans 15 residues. The V end lost 0 bases, the J end lost 3 bases, and 9 bases lay between the germline ends. Germline loops: CDR1 MGHRA, CDR2 YSYEKL. The CDR3 nucleotides read TGCGCCAGCAGCCAAGAGGCAGCCAGTGGAAACACCATATATTTT. Encoded protein: CASSQEAASGNTIYF.

In this sample, this clonotype turned up many times. The chain uses TRBV20-1 and TRBJ2-1, with 8 bases fitting TRBD2. V lost 2 bases to trimming and J lost 7 bases; unmatched junction nucleotides: 4. Germline lookup yields CDR1 DFQATT and CDR2 SNEGSKA (reference sequence). This CDR3 region has 13 residues. The CDR3: CSARNGRGNEQFF. CDR3 coding DNA: TGCAGTGCTAGAAACGGGAGGGGGAATGAGCAGTTCTTC.

This clonotype was seen only a few times. The chain uses TRBV29-1 and TRBJ2-3; 8 nucleotides match TRBD1. This CDR3 has 15 residues. The germline gives CDR1 SQVTM, CDR2 ANQGSEA. J gave up 4 bases and V 5 bases, and 11 bases lay outside the gene matches. The CDR3 DNA follows: TGCAGCGTTCCCTCCTGGACAGGGCTTGCAGATACGCAGTATTTT. It specifies CSVPSWTGLADTQYF.

The sample holds many counts of this clonotype. The rearrangement links TRBV11-2 to TRBJ2-5; no firm D call. This CDR3 spans 12 amino acids. V gave up 2 bases and J gave up 4 bases, with 5 bases separating them. The germline V gene has CDR1 SGHAT and CDR2 FQNNGV. CDR3 nucleotide sequence: TGTGCCAGCAGCTTACCCTCAGAGACCCAGTACTTC. Translated: CASSLPSETQYF.

This clonotype has at least ten counts. The CDR3 region is CSATGTRHYNEQFF. The DNA of the CDR3 is TGCAGTGCTACCGGGACTAGACACTACAATGAGCAGTTCTTC. V is TRBV20-1 and J is TRBJ2-1; 8 bases agree with TRBD2. CDR1 DFQATT and CDR2 SNEGSKA come from the germline V gene (reference sequence). This CDR3 spans 14 amino acids. Trimming took 4 bases from V and 3 from J; bases not matched to a gene: 5.

On this clonotype itself: A single base separates this from a much larger clone, so it may be a read error. The chain recombines TRBV24-1 with TRBJ1-1; maybe TRBD1 (5 bases). This CDR3 spans 13 amino acids. Germline lookup yields CDR1 KGHDR and CDR2 SFDVKD. Here the CDR3 DNA reads TGTGTCACCAGTGATTTGCGGGGGGAGCACGCTTTCTTT. Residues: CVTSDLRGEHAFF.

This clonotype showed up many times. V and J are TRBV7-8 and TRBJ2-1; D is possibly TRBD2 (5 bases). From germline, CDR1 is SGHVS and CDR2 FQNEAQ. This CDR3 region has 15 residues. V lost 2 bases and J 0 bases, leaving 8 bases between the germline ends. CDR3 nucleotides: TGTGCCAGCAGCTTAAGCGGAATCTCCTACAATGAGCAGTTCTTC. Amino acids: CASSLSGISYNEQFF.

The genes are TRBV24-1 and TRBJ2-3; D is possibly TRBD1 or TRBD2 (5 bases each). V lost 9 bases to trimming and J lost 5 bases, with 20 bases between them. Germline-derived CDR1 and CDR2 are KGHDR and SFDVKD. This CDR3 region has 15 residues. The CDR3 loop is CATGPGRVWGDTQYF. CDR3 coding DNA: TGTGCCACCGGTCCGGGGCGGGTTTGGGGAGATACGCAGTATTTT.

The chain couples TRBV10-2 to TRBJ2-3, with a tentative D call TRBD2 (6 bases). This CDR3 comprises 16 residues. Trimming cost V 7 bases and J 4 bases, with 21 bases left between them. CDR1 is WSHSY, CDR2 SAAADI, per germline. DNA for the CDR3: TGCGCCAGCAACCCGGAGGGTTGGGGTGTCGCAGATACGCAGTATTTT. This gives the protein CASNPEGWGVADTQYF.

This clonotype was counted a few times. Since a much larger clone is just one base distant, this may be a read error. V gene TRBV20-1 combines with J gene TRBJ2-5; TRBD2 might be the D (6 bases). The V gene's germline CDR1 is DFQATT and CDR2 SNEGSKA (reference sequence). V shed 5 bases and J shed 3 bases, with 10 bases lying between them. This CDR3 has 12 residues. The CDR3 protein is CSAGGGKETQYF. CDR3 sequence (DNA): TGCAGTGCTGGCGGAGGGAAAGAGACCCAGTACTTC.